These T cell receptor beta chains were read from a single sample in a study of human T cells and chemical hapten exposure. Each CDR3 protein is one row after TCRdb ran MiXCR on the RACE reads. In the table there are approximately 110,000 distinct CDR3 sequences, approximately 36% of which are singletons. The sample consisted of whole blood, taken in connection with sensitization to the hapten diphenylcyclopropenone (DPC). These receptors originate from a man aged 40-49 years with alopecia areata. Some clones in this sample may be carry-over from other donors' samples. Each CDR3 is given with its conserved first and last residue. D genes are given only for firm matches. Part of the rows lack a size; the others show once, few, many or a class for expanded clones.

d_gene	v_gene	abundance	j_gene	CDR3aa	CDR3nt
TRBD1	TRBV7-9	few	TRBJ2-3	CASSFPGQGPSSTDTQYF	TGTGCCAGCAGCTTCCCGGGACAGGGCCCATCTAGCACAGATACGCAGTATTTT
-	TRBV3-1	few	TRBJ1-1	CASSQEARAFF	TGTGCCAGCAGCCAAGAGGCTCGCGCTTTCTTT
TRBD2	TRBV9	few	TRBJ2-6	CASSVTAGALGANVLTF	TGTGCCAGCAGCGTAACGGCGGGAGCTCTGGGGGCCAACGTCCTGACTTTC
TRBD2	TRBV7-2	-	TRBJ2-1	CASSFLAGGQDEQFF	TGTGCCAGCAGCTTTCTAGCGGGAGGGCAGGATGAGCAGTTCTTC
TRBD2	TRBV7-2	-	TRBJ2-3	CASSRLAGGPVDTQYF	TGTGCCAGCAGCAGACTAGCGGGAGGGCCGGTAGATACGCAGTATTTT
-	TRBV7-2	few	TRBJ2-3	CASSLASGPADTQYF	TGTGCCAGCAGCTTAGCTTCAGGGCCCGCAGATACGCAGTATTTT
TRBD2	TRBV7-3	-	TRBJ2-1	CASSPGRGRGPHEQFF	TGTGCCAGCAGCCCGGGCCGAGGGAGGGGACCCCACGAGCAGTTCTTC
TRBD2	TRBV4-2	few	TRBJ2-3	CASSQGEGLAEFMDTQYF	TGTGCCAGCAGCCAAGGGGAGGGACTAGCGGAATTCATGGACACGCAGTATTTT
TRBD2	TRBV28	few	TRBJ2-4	CASSLVGQAGSAKNIQYF	TGTGCCAGCAGTTTAGTGGGTCAAGCGGGGTCAGCCAAAAACATTCAGTACTTC
-	TRBV20-1	many	TRBJ2-6	CSARAQISGANVLTF	TGCAGTGCTAGGGCGCAGATCTCTGGGGCCAACGTCCTGACTTTC
-	TRBV14	-	TRBJ1-1	CASSQPGMPEAFF	TGTGCCAGCAGCCAACCGGGGATGCCCGAAGCTTTCTTT
TRBD1	TRBV27	-	TRBJ1-6	CASSLSGTVNSPLHF	TGTGCCAGCAGTTTATCAGGGACAGTTAATTCACCCCTCCACTTT
TRBD2	TRBV5-4	-	TRBJ2-1	CASSLLAGQTYNEQFF	TGTGCCAGCAGCTTACTAGCGGGCCAGACCTACAATGAGCAGTTCTTC
-	TRBV28	-	TRBJ1-5	CASIITGNLRPQHF	TGTGCCAGCATTATAACAGGGAATCTTCGGCCCCAGCATTTT
-	TRBV20-1	-	TRBJ2-5	CSAPPRGAETQYF	TGCAGTGCTCCACCTAGGGGGGCTGAGACCCAGTACTTC
TRBD1	TRBV24-1	few	TRBJ1-2	CATSDRTGGSYGYTF	TGTGCCACCAGTGATCGGACAGGGGGATCCTATGGCTACACCTTC
-	TRBV10-3	-	TRBJ2-7	CAISEDSSYEQYF	TGTGCCATCAGTGAAGACAGCTCCTACGAGCAGTACTTC
-	TRBV7-2	-	TRBJ2-1	CASSLVFGRGPNEQFF	TGTGCCAGCAGCTTAGTTTTCGGGAGAGGGCCCAATGAGCAGTTCTTC
-	TRBV6-6	few	TRBJ2-6	CASTTSGGTGANVLTF	TGTGCCAGCACCACAAGTGGAGGGACTGGGGCCAACGTCCTGACTTTC
-	TRBV24-1	-	TRBJ2-3	CATSASGHGPTDTQYF	TGTGCCACCAGTGCGAGCGGCCACGGACCTACAGATACGCAGTATTTT
-	TRBV12-3/TRBV12-4	many	TRBJ2-2	CASSLRAGELFF	TGTGCCAGCAGTTTAAGGGCCGGGGAGCTGTTTTTT
-	TRBV6-5	-	TRBJ1-2	CASSYFPDTYGYTF	TGTGCCAGCAGTTACTTCCCGGACACCTATGGCTACACCTTC
-	TRBV11-3	few	TRBJ2-3	CASTRTGLAMATQYF	TGTGCCAGCACCCGGACCGGGTTAGCGATGGCTACGCAGTATTTT
-	TRBV5-1	-	TRBJ1-1	CASSLEQVEDTEAFF	TGCGCCAGCAGCTTGGAGCAGGTAGAGGACACTGAAGCTTTCTTT
-	TRBV5-1	-	TRBJ2-7	CASSPGTARTYEQYF	TGCGCCAGCAGCCCGGGGACCGCCCGAACCTACGAGCAGTACTTC
-	TRBV20-1	-	TRBJ1-5	CSARPGTGNQPQHF	TGCAGTGCTAGGCCTGGGACGGGCAATCAGCCCCAGCATTTT
-	TRBV7-9	-	TRBJ2-7	CASSLVARGPIHEQYF	TGTGCCAGCAGCTTAGTAGCTCGGGGACCAATACACGAGCAGTACTTC
-	TRBV7-7	-	TRBJ2-2	CASTPDRLNTGELFF	TGTGCTAGCACGCCCGACAGGTTAAACACCGGGGAGCTGTTTTTT
-	TRBV7-7	few	TRBJ1-1	CASSPPGVVGLTEAFF	TGTGCTAGCAGCCCCCCGGGAGTTGTGGGGTTGACTGAAGCTTTCTTT
TRBD2	TRBV19	few	TRBJ2-7	CASARLAGAYEQYF	TGTGCCAGTGCCCGACTAGCGGGAGCCTACGAGCAGTACTTC
-	TRBV12-3/TRBV12-4	few	TRBJ2-1	CASSLGSGRGIYYNEQFF	TGTGCCAGCAGTTTAGGGTCGGGGCGGGGAATTTATTACAATGAGCAGTTCTTC
TRBD2	TRBV7-9	-	TRBJ2-1	CASSLDRGSGNEQFF	TGTGCCAGCAGCTTAGATCGGGGTAGCGGGAATGAGCAGTTCTTC
-	TRBV7-2	-	TRBJ2-3	CASSLPPPVTQYF	TGTGCCAGCAGCTTACCCCCCCCGGTTACGCAGTATTTT
-	TRBV12-3/TRBV12-4	-	TRBJ2-1	CASSPGPMGAPGNEQFF	TGTGCCAGCAGTCCCGGGCCCATGGGGGCCCCGGGTAATGAGCAGTTCTTC
-	TRBV2	-	TRBJ1-5	CASSEYGARNQPQHF	TGTGCCAGCAGTGAATATGGGGCCCGAAATCAGCCCCAGCATTTT